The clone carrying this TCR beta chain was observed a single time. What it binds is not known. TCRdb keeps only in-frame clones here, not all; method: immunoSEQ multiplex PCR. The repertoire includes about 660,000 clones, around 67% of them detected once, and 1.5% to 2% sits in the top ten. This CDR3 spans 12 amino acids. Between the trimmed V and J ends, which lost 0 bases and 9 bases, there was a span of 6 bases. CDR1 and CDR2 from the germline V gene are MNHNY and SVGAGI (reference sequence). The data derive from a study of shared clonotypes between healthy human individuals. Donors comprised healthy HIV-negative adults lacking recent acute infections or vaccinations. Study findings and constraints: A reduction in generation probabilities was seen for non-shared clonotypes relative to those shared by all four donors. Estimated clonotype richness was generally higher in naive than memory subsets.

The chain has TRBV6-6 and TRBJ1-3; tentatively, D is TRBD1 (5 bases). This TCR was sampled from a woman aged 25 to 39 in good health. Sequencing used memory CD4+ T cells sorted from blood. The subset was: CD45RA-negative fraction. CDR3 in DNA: TGTGCCAGCAGTTACTCTGGGGGCACCATATATTTT. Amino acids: CASSYSGGTIYF.